A single sample gave rise to the 32 T cell receptor beta chains below, sequenced in a study of post-analysis software for immune sequencing data. Study-wide findings and caveats: The study found TRBV5-6, TRBV5-1 and TRBV20-1 among about 5 TRBV segments more frequent in patients than controls.

TCR beta cDNA libraries included unique molecular identifiers. TCRdb re-derived calls from the PCR reads in MiXCR, one entry per CDR3 protein. The sample yields about 200,000 distinct CDR3 sequences, 29% seen once. No antigen is known for these receptors. The sequenced material came from blood. All receptors derive from a girl aged 2 to 17 with multiple sclerosis.

This clonotype has at least ten counts. The chain joins TRBV24-1 to TRBJ2-5, with 7 bases that match TRBD1. Germline V gives CDR1 KGHDR, CDR2 SFDVKD. V lost 5 bases and J lost 0; bases outside the gene matches: 11. The CDR3 has 17 amino acids. The CDR3 DNA reads as TGTGCCACCAGTGTCCATCCGACAGGGTGGTACCAAGAGACCCAGTACTTC. This gives the protein CATSVHPTGWYQETQYF.

About this clonotype itself: Compared with germline, one end of the junction differs, possibly owing to a read error. The rearrangement joins TRBV9 to TRBJ1-6; a weak D match, TRBD1 (6 bases). Germline CDR1 reads SGDLS; CDR2 reads YYNGEE. CDR3 length: 16 residues. The CDR3 reads CVSSVMGTGRNSPLHF. The CDR3 DNA sequence: TGTGTCAGCAGCGTAATGGGTACAGGGCGGAATTCACCCCTCCACTTT.

Note on this clonotype: A much bigger clone sits one base away, suggesting this may be a read error. The chain recombines TRBV6-1 with TRBJ1-2, with D hard to call. In germline, CDR1 is MNHNS, CDR2 SASEGT. The CDR3 runs 13 residues. CDR3 DNA: TGTGCCAGCAGGGAAGGGTTCGCGTATGGCTACACCTTC. It yields the protein CASREGFAYGYTF.

This clonotype has just a few counts. The V and J genes are TRBV5-1 and TRBJ1-2; D may be TRBD1 (5 bases). The length of the CDR3 is 12 residues. Per the germline V gene, CDR1 is SGHRS and CDR2 is YFSETQ. Trimming took 5 bases from V and 8 from J, leaving 13 bases between them. This CDR3 is CASRPDSGGYTF. DNA for the CDR3: TGCGCCAGCAGACCCGACAGCGGCGGCTACACCTTC. The full variable domain, in which reference TRBV5-1 and TRBJ1-2 provide the parts outside the CDR3, is KAGVTQTPRYLIKTRGQQVTLSCSPISGHRSVSWYQQTPGQGLQFLFEYFSETQRNKGNFPGRFSGRQFSNSRSEMNVSTLELGDSALYLCASRPDSGGYTFGSGTRLTVV.

This clonotype was detected many times. The V call is TRBV4-1, the J call TRBJ1-2; possibly TRBD1 for D (5 bases). The CDR3 runs 17 residues. CDR1 is MGHRA and CDR2 is YSYEKL in the germline V gene. The V end lost 2 bases, the J end lost 6 bases, and 22 bases lay between the germline ends. The CDR3, as DNA: TGCGCCAGCAGCCAAAATTATGAAGGGACCCTCAGGGATGGCTACACCTTC. Amino acids: CASSQNYEGTLRDGYTF.

The gene calls are TRBV29-1 and TRBJ2-4; D gene ambiguous. This CDR3 has 14 amino acids. Germline lookup yields CDR1 SQVTM and CDR2 ANQGSEA. The V gene lost 1 base and the J gene lost 2 bases, with 9 bases spanning the gap. In DNA form, the CDR3 reads TGCAGCGTTGAAGGCGCCTTATCCAAAAACATTCAGTACTTC. It codes for CSVEGALSKNIQYF.

Concerning this clonotype itself: A much larger clone differs by one base, so this may be a read error. This chain joins TRBV5-1 and TRBJ2-1; 7 positions agree with TRBD2. The J call may be faulty, since TRBJ2-7 better matches the DNA end. This CDR3 is 14 amino acids long. Germline V CDR1 and CDR2: SGHRS, YFSETQ. The CDR3, as DNA: TGCGCCAGCGATGGGGGGGACTCCTACAATGAGCAGTACTTC. This translates into CASDGGDSYNEQYF.

The table lists this clonotype with a few counts. V and J are TRBV3-1 and TRBJ1-2; D gene ambiguous. Per the germline V gene, CDR1 is LGHDT and CDR2 is YNNKEL (reference sequence). V was pared by 1 base and J by 3 bases, with 9 bases between. This CDR3 is 14 amino acids long. This CDR3 reads CASSQVGDYYGYTF. Written as DNA, the CDR3 is TGTGCCAGCAGCCAAGTTGGAGATTACTATGGCTACACCTTC.

For this clonotype: This may be a read error, as it is one base from a much larger clone. J is TRBJ2-3 and V is TRBV29-1, with D perhaps TRBD2 (5 bases). The ends were cut back, 5 bases at V and 2 bases at J, with 8 bases in the middle. CDR3 length: 12 residues. CDR1 and CDR2 from the germline V gene are SQVTM and ANQGSEA. The CDR3 loop reads CSVLGVTDTQYF. CDR3 DNA: TGCAGCGTTCTCGGGGTCACAGATACGCAGTATTTT.

This clonotype was observed many times. The chain joins TRBV6-5 to TRBJ1-4, with 10 bases identical to TRBD1. This CDR3 has 14 residues. Losses at the gene ends were 2 bases for V and 10 bases for J; bases not matched to a gene: 4. Germline assignment: CDR1 MNHEY and CDR2 SVGAGI. CDR3 DNA sequence: TGTGCCAGCAGTTACCGGGACAGGGGACGAAAACTGTTTTTT. This codes for CASSYRDRGRKLFF.

For this clonotype: One junction end does not reproduce the germline sequence, and a read error may be involved. V gene TRBV4-1 combines with J gene TRBJ1-5; TRBD1 is a possible D gene (5 bases). CDR3 size: 17 residues. Germline CDR1 and CDR2: MGHRA and YSYEKL. The DNA for the CDR3 is TGCGCCAGCAGCAGAGGAAGTGAGGGGTCGGCCAATCGGCCCCAGCATTTT. Residues: CASSRGSEGSANRPQHF.

V is TRBV3-1 and J is TRBJ1-2; 8 nucleotides line up with TRBD1. V shed 0 bases and J 8 bases; nucleotides not matched to a gene: 5. There are 14 residues in the CDR3. Germline CDR1 is LGHDT and CDR2 is YNNKEL (reference sequence). CDR3 coding DNA: TGTGCCAGCAGCCAAGATTTCAGGGGGCGCGGCTACACCTTC. It codes for CASSQDFRGRGYTF.

The V call is TRBV24-1, the J call TRBJ1-1; 11 bases match TRBD1. Germline CDR1 and CDR2: KGHDR and SFDVKD. V trimming: 4 bases; J trimming: 5 bases; junction bases outside the gene matches: 5. This CDR3 contains 15 residues. CDR3 sequence reads: CATSDSGTGGTEAFF. The CDR3 coding sequence is TGTGCCACCAGTGACTCCGGGACAGGGGGGACTGAAGCTTTCTTT.

In its sample, this clonotype was seen many times. The V and J genes are TRBV18 and TRBJ2-1; possibly TRBD2 for D (5 bases). Germline CDR1 is KGHSH and CDR2 is LQKENI. The V end lost 4 bases, the J end lost 5 bases, and 12 bases lay between the germline ends. This CDR3 region has 14 residues. CDR3: CASSLSPGDNEQFF. Written as DNA, the CDR3 is TGTGCCAGCTCACTCTCCCCCGGGGACAATGAGCAGTTCTTC. Looking up the rest from reference TRBV18 and TRBJ2-1 gives the full variable domain: NAGVMQNPRHLVRRRGQEARLRCSPMKGHSHVYWYRQLPEEGLKFMVYLQKENIIDESGMPKERFSAEFPKEGPSILRIQQVVRGDSAAYFCASSLSPGDNEQFFGPGTRLTVL.

For this clonotype: A read error is possible here, since a much larger clone lies one base away. This sequence joins TRBV20-1 and TRBJ2-5, with D maybe TRBD2 (5 bases). The germline V and J ends were trimmed by 3 bases and 11 bases, with 16 bases remaining between them. This CDR3 is built from 12 residues. Germline CDR1 DFQATT, CDR2 SNEGSKA (reference sequence). The CDR3 nucleotides are TGCAGTGCTAGCGGCGACTATAAAGAGCAGTACTTC. Amino acid sequence: CSASGDYKEQYF.

In its sample, this clonotype was seen many times. The chain has TRBV20-1 and TRBJ2-7; 9 bases map to TRBD2. The CDR3 contains 14 residues. The germline CDR1 and CDR2 sequences are DFQATT and SNEGSKA (reference sequence). The J segment lost 4 bases and the V segment lost 3 bases, leaving 7 bases of the junction unmatched. The CDR3 nucleotides read TGCAGTGCTAGTAAGACTAGCGGCCGTTACGAGCAGTACTTC. It codes for CSASKTSGRYEQYF.

This clonotype has a count of ten or more. This sequence joins TRBV5-1 and TRBJ1-2; D might be TRBD1 (6 bases). Per the germline V gene, CDR1 is SGHRS and CDR2 is YFSETQ. CDR3 length equals 14 residues. Trimming left V 4 bases short and J 8 bases short, with 18 bases between. In DNA, the CDR3 is TGCGCCAGCAGCCAAATACAGGGACCAGTGGGCTACACCTTC. Amino acids: CASSQIQGPVGYTF.

This clonotype was seen a few times. The V call is TRBV5-1, the J call TRBJ1-5; tentative D call: TRBD1 (5 bases). Trimming left V 4 bases short and J 5 bases short, with 16 bases between. The V gene's germline CDR1 is SGHRS and CDR2 YFSETQ. The CDR3 is 15 amino acids. The CDR3 protein is CASSPDPMGDQPQHF. CDR3 DNA sequence: TGCGCCAGCAGCCCCGACCCCATGGGGGATCAGCCCCAGCATTTT.

This clonotype was recorded many times. The J gene is TRBJ2-1, the V gene TRBV7-3; the match to TRBD1 covers 9 bases. This CDR3 contains 16 residues. CDR1 and CDR2 (germline): SGHTA, FQGTGA. With 5 bases clipped from V and 8 bases from J, the junction kept 13 bases outside the gene matches. The CDR3, as DNA: TGTGCCAGCAGCCAACCCCCGGGACAGGGAGACGATGAGCAGTTCTTC. This gives the protein CASSQPPGQGDDEQFF.

This clonotype was observed at least ten times. This sequence joins TRBV20-1 and TRBJ2-1, with 8 positions matching TRBD1. Germline trimming cut 3 bases from V and 0 bases from J; bases unmatched to any gene: 10. CDR1 is DFQATT, CDR2 SNEGSKA, per germline (reference sequence). There are 17 residues in the CDR3. Written as DNA, the CDR3 is TGCAGTGCTAGCGATCCGGGACAGGAGCCCTCCTACAATGAGCAGTTCTTC. As protein: CSASDPGQEPSYNEQFF.

The chain employs TRBV2 and TRBJ2-3; 9 bases match TRBD2. The CDR3 covers 18 residues. Germline trimming cut 2 bases from V and 0 bases from J; bases unmatched to any gene: 9. Germline V gene data show CDR1 as SNHLY and CDR2 as FYNNEI. The CDR3 region has the DNA TGTGCCAGCAGTGAAAGCGCGGGGGGGCTTACTAGCACAGATACGCAGTATTTT. Its translation: CASSESAGGLTSTDTQYF. The entire variable domain, with the rest obtained from reference TRBV2 and TRBJ2-3, is as follows: EPEVTQTPSHQVTQMGQEVILRCVPISNHLYFYWYRQILGQKVEFLVSFYNNEISEKSEIFDDQFSVERPDGSNFTLKIRSTKLEDSAMYFCASSESAGGLTSTDTQYFGPGTRLTVL.

About this clonotype itself: A read error is possible here, since a much larger clone lies one base away. A read error is likely, as this CDR3 ends without the conserved phenylalanine or tryptophan. The CDR3 spells CASSIKAGGEDTQYS. The CDR3 nucleotides are TGTGCCAGCAGTATCAAGGCCGGGGGGGAAGATACGCAGTATTCT. The rearrangement links TRBV12-3 or TRBV12-4 to TRBJ2-3; 8 nucleotides match TRBD2. CDR3 length: 15 amino acids. The ends lost 5 bases at V and 5 bases at J; junction bases unmatched: 9.

The chain couples TRBV3-1 to TRBJ2-1; D not certain. Germline loops: CDR1 LGHDT, CDR2 YNNKEL (reference sequence). The CDR3 has 15 amino acids. The V and J ends lost 1 base and 3 bases respectively, with 10 bases between them. The CDR3 bases are TGTGCCAGCAGCCAAGGTCAGCAGATCTACAATGAGCAGTTCTTC. Its protein is CASSQGQQIYNEQFF.

This clonotype was counted between two and nine times. The chain uses TRBV28 and TRBJ2-7; D is undetermined. Trimming removed 5 bases from V and 1 base from J, with 21 bases in between. Looked up from germline, CDR1 is MDHEN and CDR2 is SYDVKM. CDR3 length: 17 residues. The DNA of the CDR3 is TGTGCCAGCAGTCCGGCCCCCACCGGTCCCCAATCCTACGAGCAGTACTTC. Encoded protein: CASSPAPTGPQSYEQYF.

This clonotype has more than one count but fewer than ten. The chain uses TRBV20-1 and TRBJ1-5; D is uncertain. The length of the CDR3 is 13 residues. Germline V CDR1 and CDR2: DFQATT, SNEGSKA (reference sequence). V was shortened by 6 bases and J by 2 bases, with 11 bases between the two germline ends. The CDR3: CSAGSTGNQPQHF. Here the CDR3 DNA reads TGCAGTGCCGGGTCAACTGGCAATCAGCCCCAGCATTTT.

The chain is built from TRBV20-1 and TRBJ2-1, with 7 bases that match TRBD2. V shed 5 bases, J shed 13 bases, and the junction held 20 bases outside the gene matches. Germline V gene sequence: CDR1 DFQATT, CDR2 SNEGSKA (reference sequence). This CDR3 is 15 amino acids long. The CDR3 DNA follows: TGCAGTGCTTCCCCACGAGCGGGAATTGGGGAGACCCAGTTCTTC. It codes for CSASPRAGIGETQFF.

The table lists this clonotype with a few counts. A much larger clonotype is one base distant, so this may be a read error. V is TRBV7-6 and J is TRBJ2-5, with a weak D call TRBD2 (6 bases). Germline V gives CDR1 SGHVS, CDR2 FNYEAQ. The CDR3 spans 18 residues. Trimming took off 1 base at V and 11 bases at J, with 29 bases between the two ends. The CDR3 sequence: CASSLVSGGIDVVNEQYF. In DNA, the CDR3 is TGTGCCAGCAGCTTAGTTTCCGGGGGAATAGATGTTGTGAATGAGCAGTACTTC. The whole variable domain, remainder taken from reference TRBV7-6 and TRBJ2-5, is GAGVSQSPRYKVTKRGQDVALRCDPISGHVSLYWYRQALGQGPEFLTYFNYEAQQDKSGLPNDRFSAERPEGSISTLTIQRTEQRDSAMYRCASSLVSGGIDVVNEQYFGPGTRLLVL.

To note about this clonotype: A read error may be the cause here, since a much bigger clone is one base away. CDR3 in amino acids: CASAPGRGTSYQETQYF. The CDR3 DNA reads as TGCGCCAGCGCCCCCGGCCGAGGGACATCGTACCAAGAGACCCAGTACTTC. The J gene is TRBJ2-5, the V gene TRBV5-1, with D possibly matching TRBD1 (6 bases). This CDR3 has 17 amino acids. Deletions cut 7 bases from V and 0 bases from J, with 22 bases between. Per the germline V gene, CDR1 is SGHRS and CDR2 is YFSETQ.

The chain carries TRBV24-1 and TRBJ2-1, with D possibly being TRBD2 (5 bases). The germline V and J ends were trimmed by 4 bases and 0 bases, with 12 bases remaining between them. The germline V gene encodes CDR1 KGHDR and CDR2 SFDVKD. The CDR3 extends over 16 amino acids. CDR3 sequence reads: CATSDPSGYSYNEQFF. CDR3 bases: TGTGCCACCAGTGACCCAAGCGGCTACTCCTACAATGAGCAGTTCTTC.

As to this clonotype: This may arise from a read error, as a much more abundant clone is one base away. The J gene is TRBJ2-3, the V gene TRBV12-3 or TRBV12-4, with D uncertain. The CDR3 contains 15 residues. The CDR3 nucleotides are TGTGCCAGCAGTTTCGGGCACACCCGCACAGATGCGCAGTATTTT. Translated, it gives CASSFGHTRTDAQYF.

This clonotype occurred many times. The V call is TRBV7-2, the J call TRBJ1-6; D ambiguous. CDR1 and CDR2 (germline): SGHTA, FQGNSA. V lost 6 bases, J lost 5 bases, and 14 bases lay in between. The CDR3 is made up of 15 amino acids. CDR3 loop: CASSLGSSNNSPLHF. DNA of the CDR3: TGTGCCAGCAGTCTTGGATCTTCGAATAATTCACCCCTCCACTTT.

The sample holds many counts of this clonotype. The J gene is TRBJ1-2, the V gene TRBV5-1, with 7 bases aligning to TRBD1. The CDR3 has 15 amino acids. Looked up from germline, CDR1 is SGHRS and CDR2 is YFSETQ. V dropped 4 bases and J dropped 3; count of bases not matched to a gene: 9. CDR3 in DNA: TGCGCCAGCAGCGAAGGGGGCAGTGAGGACTATGGCTACACCTTC. Residues: CASSEGGSEDYGYTF.